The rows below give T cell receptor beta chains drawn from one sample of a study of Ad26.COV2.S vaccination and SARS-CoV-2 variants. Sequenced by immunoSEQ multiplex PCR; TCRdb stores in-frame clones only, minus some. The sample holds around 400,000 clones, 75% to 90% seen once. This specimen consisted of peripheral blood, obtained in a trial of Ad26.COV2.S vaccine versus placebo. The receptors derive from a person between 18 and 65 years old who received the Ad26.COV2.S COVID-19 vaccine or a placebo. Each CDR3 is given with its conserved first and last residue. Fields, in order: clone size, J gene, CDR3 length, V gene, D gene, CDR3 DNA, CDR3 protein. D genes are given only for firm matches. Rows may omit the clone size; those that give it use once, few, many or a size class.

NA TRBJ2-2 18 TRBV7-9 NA TGTGCCAGCAGCCCCCCCAGACTTGAGGATTCGAACACCGGGGAGCTGTTTTTT CASSPPRLEDSNTGELFF
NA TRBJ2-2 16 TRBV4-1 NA TGCGCCAGCAGCCAAGCAGGTGGCCAACGGTCCGGGGAGCTGTTTTTT CASSQAGGQRSGELFF
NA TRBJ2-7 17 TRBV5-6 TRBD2 TGTGCCAGCAGTACGGGACTAGCGGGAGATGAGGCCTACGAGCAGTACTTC CASSTGLAGDEAYEQYF
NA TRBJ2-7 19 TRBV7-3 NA TGTGCCAGCAGCTTCGGGGGAATTCTTGAGATCGCTGGCTCCTACGAGCAGTACTTC CASSFGGILEIAGSYEQYF
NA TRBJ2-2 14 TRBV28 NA TGTGCCAGCAGTTTACGCACGGGGACCGGGGAGCTGTTTTTT CASSLRTGTGELFF
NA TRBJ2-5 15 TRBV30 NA TGTGCCTGGAGTGTACGGCGGGGGCTCCAAGAGACCCAGTACTTC CAWSVRRGLQETQYF
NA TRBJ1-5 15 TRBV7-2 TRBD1 TGTGCCAGCAGCTCGGACAGGGCTAGCGGTCAGCCCCAGCATTTT CASSSDRASGQPQHF
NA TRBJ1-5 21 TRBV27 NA TGTGCCAGCAGTTTAGAGTTAGGCAGAACAGGGACCGGCATATGGAATCAGCCCCAGCATTTT CASSLELGRTGTGIWNQPQHF
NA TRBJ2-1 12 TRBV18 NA TGTGCCAGCTCCCTTAGGACGAATGAGCAGTTCTTC CASSLRTNEQFF
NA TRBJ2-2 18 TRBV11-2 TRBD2 TGTGCCAGCAGCCTGAGACTAGCGGGAGGGGGGTTGCCCGGGGAGCTGTTTTTT CASSLRLAGGGLPGELFF
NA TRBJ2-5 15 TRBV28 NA TGTGCCAGCAGTTTAGGGGGGGCTTTTCGAGAGACCCAGTACTTC CASSLGGAFRETQYF
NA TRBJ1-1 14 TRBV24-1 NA TGTGCCACCAGTGATTCTGGGGGTCCTGGTGAAGCTTTCTTT CATSDSGGPGEAFF
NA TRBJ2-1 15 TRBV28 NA TGTGCCAGCAGTTTATCTCCCGGAAGGTACAATGAGCAGTTCTTC CASSLSPGRYNEQFF
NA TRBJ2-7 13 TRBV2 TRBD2 TGTGCCAGCCGGGGGGGTCCCTCCTACGAGCAGTACTTC CASRGGPSYEQYF
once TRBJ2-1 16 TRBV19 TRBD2 TGTGCCAGTAGCCAGGTAGCGGGGTCGATATACAATGAGCAGTTCTTC CASSQVAGSIYNEQFF
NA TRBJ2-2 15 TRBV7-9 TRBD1 TGTGCCAGCAACCTCTTGGGACAGGGCACCGGGGAGCTGTTTTTT CASNLLGQGTGELFF
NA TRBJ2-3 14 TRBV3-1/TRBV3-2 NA TGTGCCAGCAGCCAGCGGTTGGGATCAGATACGCAGTATTTT CASSQRLGSDTQYF
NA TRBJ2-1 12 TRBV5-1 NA TGCGCCAGCCGTAAGACAGGCAATGAGCAGTTCTTC CASRKTGNEQFF
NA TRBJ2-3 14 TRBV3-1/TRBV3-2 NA TGTGCCAGCAGCCAAAGAGGGCGGAGAGATACGCAGTATTTT CASSQRGRRDTQYF
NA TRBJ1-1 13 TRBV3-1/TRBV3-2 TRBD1 TGTGCCAGCAGCCGACAGGGGACCACTGAAGCTTTCTTT CASSRQGTTEAFF
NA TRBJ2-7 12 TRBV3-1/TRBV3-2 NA TGTGCCAGCAGCCAGACCAGCGACGAGCAGTACTTC CASSQTSDEQYF
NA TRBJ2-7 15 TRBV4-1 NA TGCGCCAGCAGCCAAGAAATGGCCGGGCCCTACGAGCAGTACTTC CASSQEMAGPYEQYF
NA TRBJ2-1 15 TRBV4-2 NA TGTGCCAGCAGCCCCCTAGCGTCGAGGTCTAATGAGCAGTTCTTC CASSPLASRSNEQFF
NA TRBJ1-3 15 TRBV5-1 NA TGCGCCAGCAGCCCCGGATGGGGCTCTGGAAACACCATATATTTT CASSPGWGSGNTIYF
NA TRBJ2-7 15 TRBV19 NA TGTGCCAGTAGTATTGTAGGGGGAAGCTCCTACGAGCAGTACTTC CASSIVGGSSYEQYF